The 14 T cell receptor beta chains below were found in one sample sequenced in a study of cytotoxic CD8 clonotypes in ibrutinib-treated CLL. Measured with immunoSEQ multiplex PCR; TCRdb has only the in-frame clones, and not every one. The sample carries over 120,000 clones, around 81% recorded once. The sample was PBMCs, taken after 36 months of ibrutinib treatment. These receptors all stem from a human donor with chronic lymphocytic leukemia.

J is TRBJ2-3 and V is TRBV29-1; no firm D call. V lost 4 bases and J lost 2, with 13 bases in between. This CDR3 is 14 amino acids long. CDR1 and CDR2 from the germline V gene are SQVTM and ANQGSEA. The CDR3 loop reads CSVASRLNTDTQYF. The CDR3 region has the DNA TGCAGCGTTGCGAGCAGACTTAACACAGATACGCAGTATTTT.

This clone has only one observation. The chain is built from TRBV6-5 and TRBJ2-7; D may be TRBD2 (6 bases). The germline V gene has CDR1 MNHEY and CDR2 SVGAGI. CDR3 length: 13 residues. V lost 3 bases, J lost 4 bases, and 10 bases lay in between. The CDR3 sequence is CASSYGGTYEQYF. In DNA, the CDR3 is TGTGCCAGCAGTTATGGGGGGACTTACGAGCAGTACTTC.

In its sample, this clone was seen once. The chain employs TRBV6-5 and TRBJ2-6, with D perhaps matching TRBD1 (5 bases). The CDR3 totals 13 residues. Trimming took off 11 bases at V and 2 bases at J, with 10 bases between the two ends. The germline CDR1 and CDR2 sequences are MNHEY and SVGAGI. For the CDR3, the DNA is TGTGCCGCGGCCAGGGCTGGGGCCAACGTCCTGACTTTC. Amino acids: CAAARAGANVLTF.

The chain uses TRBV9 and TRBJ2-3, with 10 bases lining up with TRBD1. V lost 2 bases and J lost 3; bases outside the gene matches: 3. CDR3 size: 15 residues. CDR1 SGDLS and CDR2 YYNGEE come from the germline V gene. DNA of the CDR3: TGTGCCAGCAGCGTCGGACAGGGGGTAACAGATACGCAGTATTTT. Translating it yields CASSVGQGVTDTQYF.

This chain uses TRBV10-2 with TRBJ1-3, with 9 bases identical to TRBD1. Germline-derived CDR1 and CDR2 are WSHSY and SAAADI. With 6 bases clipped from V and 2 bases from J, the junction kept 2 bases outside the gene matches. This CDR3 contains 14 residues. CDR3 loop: CASRGTGTGNTIYF. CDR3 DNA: TGCGCCAGCAGGGGGACAGGGACTGGAAACACCATATATTTT.

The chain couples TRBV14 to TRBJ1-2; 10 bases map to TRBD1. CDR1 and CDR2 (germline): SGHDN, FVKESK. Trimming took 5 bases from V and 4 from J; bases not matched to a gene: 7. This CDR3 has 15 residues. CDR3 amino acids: CASSKRTGGSYGYTF. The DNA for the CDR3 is TGTGCCAGCAGCAAACGGACAGGGGGTAGCTATGGCTACACCTTC.

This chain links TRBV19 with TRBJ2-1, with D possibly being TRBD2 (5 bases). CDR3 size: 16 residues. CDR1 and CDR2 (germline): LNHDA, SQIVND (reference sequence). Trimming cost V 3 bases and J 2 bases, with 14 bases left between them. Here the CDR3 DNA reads TGTGCCAGTAGTATTGGAGCGGCTGTCACCTACAATGAGCAGTTCTTC. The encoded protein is CASSIGAAVTYNEQFF.

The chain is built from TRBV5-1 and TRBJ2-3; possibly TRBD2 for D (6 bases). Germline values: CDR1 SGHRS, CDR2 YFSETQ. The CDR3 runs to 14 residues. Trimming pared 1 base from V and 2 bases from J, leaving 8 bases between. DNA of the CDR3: TGCGCCAGCAGCTTGCGGGGGACCACAGATACGCAGTATTTT. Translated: CASSLRGTTDTQYF.

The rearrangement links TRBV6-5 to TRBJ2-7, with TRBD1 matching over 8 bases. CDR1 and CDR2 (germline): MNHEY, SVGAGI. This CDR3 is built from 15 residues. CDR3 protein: CAAQGTGGTFYEQYF. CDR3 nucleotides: TGTGCTGCTCAGGGAACAGGGGGGACCTTCTACGAGCAGTACTTC.

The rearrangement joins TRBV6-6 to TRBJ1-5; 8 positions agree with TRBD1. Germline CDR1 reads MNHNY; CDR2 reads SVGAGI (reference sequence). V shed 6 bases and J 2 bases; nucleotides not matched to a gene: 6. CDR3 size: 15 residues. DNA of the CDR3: TGTGCCAGCAGCCGGACAGGGTCGGGCAATCAGCCCCAGCATTTT. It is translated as CASSRTGSGNQPQHF.

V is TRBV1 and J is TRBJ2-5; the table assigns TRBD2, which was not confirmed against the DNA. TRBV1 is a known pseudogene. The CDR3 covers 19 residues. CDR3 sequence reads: CTSSQESNSGRGVRETQYF. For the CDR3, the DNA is TGCACCAGCAGCCAAGAGAGTAATAGCGGGAGGGGGGTCAGGGAGACCCAGTACTTC.

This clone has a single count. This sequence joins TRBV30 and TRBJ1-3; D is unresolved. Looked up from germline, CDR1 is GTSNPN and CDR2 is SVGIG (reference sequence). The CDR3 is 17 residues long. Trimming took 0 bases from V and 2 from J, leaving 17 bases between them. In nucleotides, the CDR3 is TGTGCCTGGAGTGTGGTGTATGGGGAGGTCCCTGGAAACACCATATATTTT. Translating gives CAWSVVYGEVPGNTIYF.

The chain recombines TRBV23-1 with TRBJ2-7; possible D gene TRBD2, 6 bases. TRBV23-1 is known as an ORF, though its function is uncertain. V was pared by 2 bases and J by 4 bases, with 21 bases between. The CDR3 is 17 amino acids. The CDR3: CASSQPLGSGDSYEQYF. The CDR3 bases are TGCGCCAGCAGTCAACCTCTCGGATCGGGGGACTCTTACGAGCAGTACTTC.

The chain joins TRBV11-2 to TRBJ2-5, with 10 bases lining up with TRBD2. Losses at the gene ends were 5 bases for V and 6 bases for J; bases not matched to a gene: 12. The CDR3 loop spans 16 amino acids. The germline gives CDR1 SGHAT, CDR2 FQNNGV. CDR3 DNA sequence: TGTGCCAGCAGCGCCCTCGCCAGCGGGAGGGATAAGACCCAGTACTTC. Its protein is CASSALASGRDKTQYF.